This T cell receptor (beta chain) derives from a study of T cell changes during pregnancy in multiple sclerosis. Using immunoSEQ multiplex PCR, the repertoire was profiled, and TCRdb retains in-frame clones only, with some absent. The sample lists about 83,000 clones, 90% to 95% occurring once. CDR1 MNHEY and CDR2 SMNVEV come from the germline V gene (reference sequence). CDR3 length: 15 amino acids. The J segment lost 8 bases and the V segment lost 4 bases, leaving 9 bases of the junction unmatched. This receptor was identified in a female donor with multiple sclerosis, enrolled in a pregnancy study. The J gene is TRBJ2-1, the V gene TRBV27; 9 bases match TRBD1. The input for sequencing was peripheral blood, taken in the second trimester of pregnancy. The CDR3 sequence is CASSSPGQGRDEQFF. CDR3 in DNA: TGTGCCAGCAGTTCCCCAGGACAGGGGCGGGATGAGCAGTTCTTC.